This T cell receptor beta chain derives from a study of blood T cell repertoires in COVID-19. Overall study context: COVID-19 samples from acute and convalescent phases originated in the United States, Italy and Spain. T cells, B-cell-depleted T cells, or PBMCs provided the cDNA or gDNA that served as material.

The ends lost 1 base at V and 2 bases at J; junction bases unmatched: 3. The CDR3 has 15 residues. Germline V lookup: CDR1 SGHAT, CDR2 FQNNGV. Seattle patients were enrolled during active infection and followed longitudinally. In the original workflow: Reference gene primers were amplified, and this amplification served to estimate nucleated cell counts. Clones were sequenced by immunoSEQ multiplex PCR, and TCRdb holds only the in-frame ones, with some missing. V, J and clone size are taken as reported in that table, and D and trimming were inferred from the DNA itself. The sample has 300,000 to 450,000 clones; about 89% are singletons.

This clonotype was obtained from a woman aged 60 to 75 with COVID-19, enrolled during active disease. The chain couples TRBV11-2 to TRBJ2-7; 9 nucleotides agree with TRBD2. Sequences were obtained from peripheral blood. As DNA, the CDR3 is TGTGCCAGCAGCTTAGGACTAGCGGACCCCTACGAGCAGTACTTC. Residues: CASSLGLADPYEQYF.